These 15 T cell receptor beta chains came from one sample sequenced in a study of Ad26.COV2.S vaccination and SARS-CoV-2 variants. Produced via immunoSEQ multiplex PCR; TCRdb's table is partial and in-frame only. The repertoire holds about 400,000 clones, with approximately 91% as singletons. Treatment here: about 20 received Ad26.COV2.S at low or high dose, single or two shots; about 5 received placebo; per-sample allocation not given. Repertoires come from day 63 after the first vaccine or placebo injection. The material sequenced was peripheral blood, taken in a trial of Ad26.COV2.S vaccine versus placebo. Every receptor here comes from a person aged 18 to 65 who received the Ad26.COV2.S COVID-19 vaccine or a placebo.

J is TRBJ1-1 and V is TRBV30; 11 bases are a match to TRBD1. V gave up 6 bases and J gave up 4 bases; unmatched junction bases: 4. Germline V gene lookup returns CDR1 GTSNPN and CDR2 SVGIG (reference sequence). The CDR3 is 13 amino acids. Here the CDR3 DNA reads TGTGCCTGTACCGGGACAGGGGGCACTGAAGCTTTCTTT. It yields the protein CACTGTGGTEAFF. The full variable domain, its missing parts supplied by reference TRBV30 and TRBJ1-1, is SQTIHQWPATLVQPVGSPLSLECTVEGTSNPNLYWYRQAAGRGLQLLFYSVGIGQISSEVPQNLSASRPQDRQFILSSKKLLLSDSGFYLCACTGTGGTEAFFGQGTRLTVV.

The DNA of the CDR3 is TGCAGCGTTGAAGACTCCTACTTTTATGGCTACACCTTC. Translation: CSVEDSYFYGYTF. The V call is TRBV29-1, the J call TRBJ1-2; D not certain. Germline-derived CDR1 and CDR2 are SQVTM and ANQGSEA. V was pared by 0 bases and J by 5 bases, with 10 bases between. The CDR3 loop spans 13 amino acids.

The V gene is TRBV4-1, the J gene TRBJ1-1, with D perhaps matching TRBD1 (6 bases). This CDR3 comprises 14 residues. Germline lookup yields CDR1 MGHRA and CDR2 YSYEKL. Trimming pared 1 base from V and 5 bases from J, leaving 11 bases between. The CDR3 spells CASSQVGGWTEAFF. CDR3 nucleotides: TGCGCCAGCAGCCAAGTGGGGGGCTGGACTGAAGCTTTCTTT.

The CDR3 region has the DNA TGTGCCAGCAGCTTGGGACTAGCGGGAGGGCCGTTCGAAGAGACCCAGTACTTC. Encoded protein: CASSLGLAGGPFEETQYF. The chain couples TRBV5-8 to TRBJ2-5; 14 bases line up with TRBD2. This CDR3 comprises 18 residues. Germline V CDR1 and CDR2: SGHTS, YDEGEE. V lost 0 bases and J lost 3; bases outside the gene matches: 7.

The chain uses TRBV27 and TRBJ1-6; D possibly corresponds to TRBD1 (6 bases). This CDR3 has 14 amino acids. The germline gives CDR1 MNHEY, CDR2 SMNVEV (reference sequence). Deletions cut 6 bases from V and 10 bases from J, with 16 bases between. For the CDR3, the DNA is TGTGCCAGCAGGGTAACAGGGTTACGGTCACCCCTCCACTTT. Translating it yields CASRVTGLRSPLHF.

The chain links TRBV10-3 to TRBJ1-5; D not certain. Between the trimmed V and J ends, which lost 6 bases and 2 bases, there was a span of 14 bases. In germline, CDR1 is ENHRY, CDR2 SYGVKD. The CDR3 covers 15 residues. In DNA form, the CDR3 reads TGTGCCATCAGCGAGGTCGCTGGGGGCAATCAGCCCCAGCATTTT. This gives the protein CAISEVAGGNQPQHF.

A note on this clone: Other DNA variants within this sample encode the same CDR3. This sequence joins TRBV10-3 and TRBJ2-1; 11 bases are a match to TRBD2. Germline CDR1 ENHRY, CDR2 SYGVKD. V was clipped by 0 bases and J by 6 bases; unmatched bases: 1. CDR3 size: 15 residues. DNA of the CDR3: TGTGCCATCAGTGAGTCTCTAGCGGGAGGCAATGAGCAGTTCTTC. This encodes CAISESLAGGNEQFF.

The chain uses TRBV3-1 (or the pseudogene TRBV3-2) and TRBJ2-1; no reliable D call. The CDR3 covers 13 residues. V lost 1 base to trimming and J lost 6 bases, with 7 bases between them. Germline V gene data show CDR1 as LGHDT and CDR2 as YNNKEL (reference sequence). CDR3 in DNA: TGTGCCAGCAGCCAAGCCATAGCCAATGAGCAGTTCTTC. Translating gives CASSQAIANEQFF.

The V and J genes are TRBV4-3 and TRBJ1-1; weak D call: TRBD1 (5 bases). The CDR3 covers 17 residues. The V end was cut by 3 bases, the J end by 3 bases, with 20 bases between. CDR1 is LGHNA, CDR2 YSLEER, per germline. CDR3 sequence (DNA): TGCGCCAGCAGCCAGTTGTCGCTGGGGGGTGGGTACACTGAAGCTTTCTTT. It specifies CASSQLSLGGGYTEAFF.

The rearrangement uses TRBV6-5 and TRBJ1-5, with 7 bases matching TRBD1. CDR3 length: 14 amino acids. After removal of 6 bases from V and 7 bases from J, the junction contained 9 bases not matched to a gene. CDR1 and CDR2 (germline): MNHEY, SVGAGI. The chain's CDR3 is CASRGDSSRQPQHF. CDR3 nucleotide sequence: TGTGCCAGCAGAGGGGACAGCTCAAGGCAGCCCCAGCATTTT.

V usage is TRBV5-1 and J usage is TRBJ2-3; the D gene is possibly TRBD2 (5 bases). The CDR3 has 14 amino acids. The germline V gene encodes CDR1 SGHRS and CDR2 YFSETQ. Trimming left V 0 bases short and J 1 base short, with 6 bases between. The CDR3 nucleotides read TGCGCCAGCAGCTTGGCGAGGGGCACAGATACGCAGTATTTT. It translates to CASSLARGTDTQYF.

This chain connects TRBV24-1 to TRBJ2-3; 7 nucleotides line up with TRBD1. The CDR3 covers 16 residues. The germline V gene has CDR1 KGHDR and CDR2 SFDVKD. The junction had 6 bases not matched to a gene; V was cut back by 3 bases and J by 1 base. The CDR3 loop reads CATSDPRTGGTDTQYF. CDR3 coding DNA: TGTGCCACCAGTGATCCTCGGACAGGAGGCACAGATACGCAGTATTTT.

The chain couples TRBV2 to TRBJ1-1, with 8 bases lining up with TRBD1. This CDR3 is 12 amino acids long. J lost 6 bases, V lost 8 bases, and 5 bases had no gene match. The V gene's germline CDR1 is SNHLY and CDR2 FYNNEI. CDR3: CASSRTGPEAFF. CDR3 coding DNA: TGTGCCAGCTCCCGGACAGGGCCTGAAGCTTTCTTT.

This clone appeared once. This rearrangement joins TRBV5-5 to TRBJ1-4; D uncertain. The CDR3 loop spans 14 amino acids. Trimming pared 5 bases from V and 0 bases from J, leaving 8 bases between. Per germline, CDR1 SGHKS and CDR2 YYEKEE (reference sequence). The CDR3 protein is CASRDGATNEKLFF. CDR3 nucleotides: TGTGCCAGCAGAGACGGGGCAACTAATGAAAAACTGTTTTTT.

Comments on this clone: The same CDR3 arises from other DNA sequences in this sample as well. The V gene is TRBV28, the J gene TRBJ2-7; a weak D match, TRBD1 (5 bases). The CDR3 consists of 13 residues. Germline lookup yields CDR1 MDHEN and CDR2 SYDVKM. Trimming took 6 bases from V and 1 from J, leaving 10 bases between them. CDR3 nucleotide sequence: TGTGCCAGCAGGTCAGGGTCTTCCTACGAGCAGTACTTC. Protein sequence: CASRSGSSYEQYF.